These T cell receptor beta chains were read from a single sample in a study of cytomegalovirus exposure and HLA in healthy donors. Assay: immunoSEQ multiplex PCR; the TCRdb copy retains only in-frame clones and omits some. Of some 150,000 clones in the sample, about four fifths were seen once. Sequencing used PBMCs. These receptors were collected from a woman in her forties in good health and CMV-seronegative. Each CDR3 is given with its conserved first and last residue. The D gene is left open where the match is weak. Clone size is given for some rows only: seen once, a few or many times, or a class if the clone is expanded.

.	15	TRBV28	TRBJ1-5	.	CASSSAGADDQPQHF
.	16	TRBV6-6	TRBJ2-1	TRBD1	CASRRQGDSSYNEQFF
.	14	TRBV7-9	TRBJ1-2	.	CASSQQQTDYGYTF
.	14	TRBV6-5	TRBJ1-4	.	CASRLGGANEKLFF
.	15	TRBV10-3	TRBJ1-5	.	CAISESTGQNQPQHF
few	14	TRBV6-5	TRBJ1-6	.	CASRKGFGNSPLHF
few	16	TRBV19	TRBJ1-2	TRBD1	CASRGDSRPTNYGYTF
.	15	TRBV5-1	TRBJ2-5	.	CASSLTGNSKETQYF
few	11	TRBV29-1	TRBJ2-5	TRBD2	CSVATSGTQYF
.	15	TRBV11-3	TRBJ2-2	TRBD1	CASSSGQRNTGELFF
.	18	TRBV27	TRBJ2-7	TRBD1	CASSLEPPPTGWGYEQYF
.	12	TRBV12-5	TRBJ1-5	.	CASRTDNQPQHF
few	15	TRBV6-6	TRBJ1-5	TRBD1	CASSVTGGNNQPQHF
.	13	TRBV5-5	TRBJ1-5	.	CASSWRDFQPQHF
.	17	TRBV19	TRBJ1-5	TRBD1	CASSTANRGNSNQPQHF
.	16	TRBV7-2	TRBJ1-5	TRBD1	CASSPNTGASNQPQHF
.	16	TRBV7-6	TRBJ2-7	.	CASSLAIKGGSYEQYF
few	11	TRBV20-1	TRBJ2-7	.	CSARESEEQYF
.	14	TRBV7-3	TRBJ1-1	TRBD1	CASSLGTGNTEAFF
.	14	TRBV9	TRBJ1-1	TRBD1	CASSGTGTNTEAFF
.	15	TRBV7-6	TRBJ2-5	TRBD1	CASSLATGREETQYF
few	13	TRBV6-5	TRBJ1-1	.	CASSYQGNTEAFF
.	18	TRBV7-2	TRBJ1-6	.	CASSLAGDNQLRNSPLHF
.	16	TRBV5-1	TRBJ2-3	TRBD1	CASSLAGQGRTDTQYF
.	13	TRBV13	TRBJ2-2	.	CASSRDNTGELFF
.	16	TRBV2	TRBJ2-1	.	CASSEIYGGYEDEQFF
.	16	TRBV6-5	TRBJ1-3	.	CASSYSGDYSGNTIYF
.	16	TRBV6-5	TRBJ2-6	.	CASSYGQLAGANVLTF
.	11	TRBV6-4	TRBJ2-3	.	CASRATDTQYF
.	15	TRBV5-1	TRBJ1-5	.	CASSPQPRGNQPQHF
.	14	TRBV6-5	TRBJ2-1	.	CASSERTVTNEQFF
.	14	TRBV6-6	TRBJ1-6	TRBD1	CASSYVGGSSPLHF
.	14	TRBV25-1	TRBJ1-2	.	CASSGRNFSYGYTF
.	17	TRBV4-3	TRBJ2-6	.	CASSQDLGGAGANVLTF
.	18	TRBV12-5	TRBJ1-5	TRBD1	CASGLVFLDRQGIQPQHF
.	15	TRBV11-3	TRBJ2-1	TRBD2	CASSLGGGRYNEQFF
.	14	TRBV6-4	TRBJ2-2	.	CASSEQINTGELFF
.	17	TRBV6-1	TRBJ1-1	.	CASSATRTPLRNTEAFF
few	13	TRBV6-1	TRBJ1-2	TRBD1	CASSETGDDGYTF
few	16	TRBV7-2	TRBJ2-1	TRBD2	CASSVAGRRSYNEQFF
.	15	TRBV14	TRBJ1-6	.	CASSPRTFMNSPLHF
.	16	TRBV15	TRBJ1-5	TRBD1	CATSRGTGGGNQPQHF
few	17	TRBV4-3	TRBJ2-7	TRBD1	CASSPPGQGDLSYEQYF
.	16	TRBV6-5	TRBJ1-5	.	CASSLSVGGGNQPQHF
.	19	TRBV6-1	TRBJ2-1	TRBD2	CASSEFGGGTVRGPDEQFF
.	15	TRBV4-2	TRBJ1-1	TRBD1	CASSQVDRGDTEAFF
.	15	TRBV19	TRBJ1-2	TRBD1	CASSIDRGQNYGYTF
.	15	TRBV10-3	TRBJ2-7	TRBD2	CAISSTSGAPYEQYF
.	12	TRBV5-1	TRBJ2-1	.	CASRGLYNEQFF
.	14	TRBV28	TRBJ1-2	.	CASSFPDRDYGYTF
.	14	TRBV30	TRBJ2-7	TRBD1	CAWSNPGQGREQYF
once	13	TRBV6-5	TRBJ1-4	TRBD1	CASQGGPSRKLFF
.	12	TRBV30	TRBJ1-2	TRBD1	CAWDRGLDGYTF
.	15	TRBV2	TRBJ2-5	.	CASSVGGLAGETQYF
once	15	TRBV7-6	TRBJ2-3	.	CASSRTVVSTDTQYF
.	13	TRBV19	TRBJ2-5	.	CASSIHRVETQYF
.	16	TRBV5-1	TRBJ2-5	.	CASTNLGGPPGETQYF